These 26 T cell receptor beta chains originate from one sample sequenced in a study of CD8 T cells in Susac syndrome. Random hexamers were used to reverse transcribe about 0.5 to 1 ug of RNA. TCRdb ran MiXCR on the immunoSEQ multiplex PCR reads and lists one entry per CDR3 protein. The top ten hold roughly 0.088% of the sample, which has 110,000 or so distinct CDR3 sequences, 85% to 95% seen once. The sample consisted of CD4+ T cells from PBMCs. The source of these receptors is a human donor with multiple sclerosis.

V and J are TRBV7-3 and TRBJ2-1, with 11 bases identical to TRBD2. The trim removed 5 bases at V and 4 bases at J, leaving 4 bases unmatched. The length of the CDR3 is 15 residues. Germline CDR1 SGHTA, CDR2 FQGTGA. The CDR3 reads CASSPTSGGYNEQFF. CDR3 sequence (DNA): TGTGCCAGCAGCCCTACTAGCGGGGGTTACAATGAGCAGTTCTTC.

The rearrangement links TRBV3-1 to TRBJ1-1, with D hard to call. The CDR3 spans 14 residues. Germline loops: CDR1 LGHDT, CDR2 YNNKEL (reference sequence). Trimming cost V 4 bases and J 5 bases, with 14 bases left between them. The chain's CDR3 is CASSPSGSGTEAFF. In DNA, the CDR3 is TGTGCCAGCAGCCCGTCCGGGTCTGGGACTGAAGCTTTCTTT.

J is TRBJ1-3 and V is TRBV11-2; 8 nucleotides line up with TRBD1. CDR1 SGHAT and CDR2 FQNNGV come from the germline V gene. The CDR3 runs 17 residues. V was clipped by 5 bases and J by 1 base; unmatched bases: 10. CDR3 residues: CASSPKSGQGSGNTIYF. The CDR3 DNA is TGTGCCAGCAGCCCAAAAAGCGGACAGGGATCTGGAAACACCATATATTTT.

This sequence joins TRBV30 and TRBJ1-2; no definite D call. Germline V CDR1 and CDR2: GTSNPN, SVGIG (reference sequence). Trimming took off 0 bases at V and 7 bases at J, with 15 bases between the two ends. CDR3 size: 14 residues. The CDR3 bases are TGTGCCTGGAGTGTAACGAGAAAAGAACGTGGCTACACCTTC. Translating gives CAWSVTRKERGYTF. Complete variable domain (other parts from reference TRBV30 and TRBJ1-2): SQTIHQWPATLVQPVGSPLSLECTVEGTSNPNLYWYRQAAGRGLQLLFYSVGIGQISSEVPQNLSASRPQDRQFILSSKKLLLSDSGFYLCAWSVTRKERGYTFGSGTRLTVV.

The rearrangement links TRBV10-3 to TRBJ2-1; no clear D. The CDR3 length is 16 residues. Per the germline V gene, CDR1 is ENHRY and CDR2 is SYGVKD. V lost 0 bases, J lost 7 bases, and 16 bases lay in between. CDR3 region: CAISESDLPQVNEQFF. The CDR3, as DNA: TGTGCCATCAGTGAGTCAGACTTGCCCCAGGTAAATGAGCAGTTCTTC.

This chain's CDR3 is CASSLLAGNTGELFF. CDR3 nucleotide sequence: TGTGCCAGCAGCTTGCTAGCGGGGAACACCGGGGAGCTGTTTTTT. The rearrangement links TRBV5-4 to TRBJ2-2; 8 bases are a match to TRBD2. J was trimmed by 1 base and V by 1 base; bases with no gene match: 0. Per germline, CDR1 SGHNT and CDR2 YYREEE (reference sequence). The CDR3 contains 15 residues.

This clonotype occurred once. V gene TRBV4-2 combines with J gene TRBJ2-5; no reliable D call. V was cut by 0 bases and J by 2 bases, with 13 bases left in between. The CDR3 is 16 amino acids. Germline V CDR1 and CDR2: LGHNA, YNFKEQ. CDR3 protein: CASSQDPWVGQETQYF. CDR3 in DNA: TGTGCCAGCAGCCAAGATCCGTGGGTCGGACAAGAGACCCAGTACTTC.

The V gene is TRBV2, the J gene TRBJ1-1; maybe TRBD1 (6 bases). The V gene lost 1 base and the J gene lost 4 bases, with 10 bases spanning the gap. The germline gives CDR1 SNHLY, CDR2 FYNNEI. This CDR3 has 14 residues. This chain's CDR3 is CASSEERGGTEAFF. The DNA of the CDR3 is TGTGCCAGCAGTGAAGAGAGAGGGGGCACTGAAGCTTTCTTT.

V and J are TRBV4-2 and TRBJ2-7; TRBD1 is a possible D gene (6 bases). This CDR3 comprises 12 residues. The germline gives CDR1 LGHNA, CDR2 YNFKEQ. Deletions cut 4 bases from V and 2 bases from J, with 6 bases between. The CDR3 coding sequence is TGTGCCAGCAGCCGGGACACCTACGAGCAGTACTTC. This gives the protein CASSRDTYEQYF.

V is TRBV7-3 and J is TRBJ2-1; D is possibly TRBD1 or TRBD2 (5 bases each). The V gene lost 2 bases and the J gene lost 6 bases, with 11 bases spanning the gap. The CDR3 totals 14 residues. The germline CDR1 and CDR2 sequences are SGHTA and FQGTGA. CDR3 bases: TGTGCCAGCAGCTTAGCAGGGAGTGTCAATGAGCAGTTCTTC. This gives the protein CASSLAGSVNEQFF.

This chain uses TRBV30 with TRBJ2-1; TRBD1 might be the D (6 bases). Germline CDR1 is GTSNPN and CDR2 is SVGIG (reference sequence). The CDR3 loop spans 12 amino acids. Trimming shortened V by 3 bases and J by 10 bases, and 13 bases separated the two germline ends. CDR3 amino acids: CAWRLSGTEQFF. The CDR3 DNA sequence: TGTGCCTGGAGGCTCTCCGGGACAGAGCAGTTCTTC. Looking up the rest from reference TRBV30 and TRBJ2-1 gives the full variable domain: SQTIHQWPATLVQPVGSPLSLECTVEGTSNPNLYWYRQAAGRGLQLLFYSVGIGQISSEVPQNLSASRPQDRQFILSSKKLLLSDSGFYLCAWRLSGTEQFFGPGTRLTVL.

This chain links TRBV7-6 with TRBJ1-1; D not certain. In germline, CDR1 is SGHVS, CDR2 FNYEAQ. The CDR3 contains 14 residues. Trimming took 5 bases from V and 4 from J, leaving 14 bases between them. The CDR3 DNA follows: TGTGCCAGCAGCCCGTCGGCCCCGATCACTGAAGCTTTCTTT. Protein sequence: CASSPSAPITEAFF. The full variable domain, rest sourced from reference TRBV7-6 and TRBJ1-1, is GAGVSQSPRYKVTKRGQDVALRCDPISGHVSLYWYRQALGQGPEFLTYFNYEAQQDKSGLPNDRFSAERPEGSISTLTIQRTEQRDSAMYRCASSPSAPITEAFFGQGTRLTVV.

The CDR3 DNA reads TGTGCCAGCAGGGGAGCAGCAGATACGCAGTATTTT. Translated: CASRGAADTQYF. The rearrangement joins TRBV7-8 to TRBJ2-3, with D perhaps TRBD2 (5 bases). V lost 6 bases to trimming and J lost 4 bases, with 8 bases between them. This CDR3 comprises 12 residues. Germline V gives CDR1 SGHVS, CDR2 FQNEAQ. The complete variable domain, with remaining parts taken from reference TRBV7-8 and TRBJ2-3, reads GAGVSQSPRYKVAKRGQDVALRCDPISGHVSLFWYQQALGQGPEFLTYFQNEAQLDKSGLPSDRFFAERPEGSVSTLKIQRTQQEDSAVYLCASRGAADTQYFGPGTRLTVL.

The genes are TRBV15 and TRBJ2-3; either TRBD1 or TRBD2 may fit D (6 bases each). Trimming left V 2 bases short and J 5 bases short, with 14 bases between. CDR3 size: 15 residues. Germline-derived CDR1 and CDR2 are LNHNV and YYDKDF (reference sequence). DNA of the CDR3: TGTGCCACCAGCAGACCCGGGGGCCGGAAAGATACGCAGTATTTT. Translating gives CATSRPGGRKDTQYF.

This clonotype appeared a single time. CDR3 bases: TGTGCCAGCAGCCAAGCGGCCCAGCCTGGGGCCAACGTCCTGACTTTC. It specifies CASSQAAQPGANVLTF. The genes are TRBV3-1 and TRBJ2-6; D unclear. The CDR3 is 16 residues long. Germline lookup yields CDR1 LGHDT and CDR2 YNNKEL (reference sequence). V was clipped by 1 base and J by 2 bases, with 9 bases between them.

The J gene is TRBJ2-3, the V gene TRBV4-2; D is perhaps TRBD1 (5 bases). Per the germline V gene, CDR1 is LGHNA and CDR2 is YNFKEQ. This CDR3 contains 16 residues. Trimming took off 0 bases at V and 3 bases at J, with 13 bases between the two ends. CDR3 bases: TGTGCCAGCAGCCAAGATCTGGCCAGGGTGACAGATACGCAGTATTTT. Amino acid sequence: CASSQDLARVTDTQYF.

This chain connects TRBV7-2 to TRBJ2-5; 7 nucleotides agree with TRBD1. CDR3 length: 18 residues. Trimming took 0 bases from V and 5 from J; bases not matched to a gene: 15. The germline CDR1 and CDR2 sequences are SGHTA and FQGNSA. The DNA of the CDR3 is TGTGCCAGCAGCTTAGCTAGCACAGGGGCCTATCAAGCGGAGACCCAGTACTTC. This sequence encodes CASSLASTGAYQAETQYF.

V is TRBV3-1 and J is TRBJ2-1; D not resolved. Deletions cut 9 bases from V and 10 bases from J, with 22 bases between. Germline V gene lookup returns CDR1 LGHDT and CDR2 YNNKEL (reference sequence). This CDR3 has 14 amino acids. The CDR3, as DNA: TGTGCCAGTAAGCCAGGCCCCTCCTGGAAAGAGCAGTTCTTC. The encoded protein is CASKPGPSWKEQFF.

The J gene is TRBJ1-4, the V gene TRBV5-1; D gene uncertain. The CDR3 is 15 amino acids. Germline CDR1 SGHRS, CDR2 YFSETQ. The V end was cut by 4 bases, the J end by 4 bases, with 14 bases between. This CDR3 is CASSSRGRLNEKLFF. DNA of the CDR3: TGCGCCAGCAGCAGCCGGGGAAGGCTTAATGAAAAACTGTTTTTT.

This clonotype was found once. The chain combines TRBV28 with TRBJ2-7, with no clear D. The CDR3 has 15 residues. Germline CDR1 and CDR2: MDHEN and SYDVKM. The V end was cut by 3 bases, the J end by 0 bases, with 12 bases between. The DNA for the CDR3 is TGTGCCAGCAGTTTGAAGAGTGCCGGCTCCTACGAGCAGTACTTC. Protein product: CASSLKSAGSYEQYF.

The chain uses TRBV12-3 or TRBV12-4 and TRBJ1-2, with 8 bases identical to TRBD1. With V trimmed by 5 bases and J by 4 bases, 9 bases remained unmatched. The CDR3 sequence is 15 residues long. The CDR3 DNA is TGTGCCAGCAGTGGAAGACAGGGGCCTCCCTATGGCTACACCTTC. It specifies CASSGRQGPPYGYTF.

The rearrangement joins TRBV18 to TRBJ1-5; possible D gene TRBD1, 5 bases. V shed 3 bases and J shed 4 bases, with 13 bases lying between them. CDR3 length equals 15 residues. Germline V gene data show CDR1 as KGHSH and CDR2 as LQKENI. The CDR3 DNA sequence: TGTGCCAGCTCACCCCCCCGGGGGGGGAATCAGCCCCAGCATTTT. It specifies CASSPPRGGNQPQHF.

V and J are TRBV20-1 and TRBJ1-5; 7 positions match TRBD1. CDR1 is DFQATT and CDR2 is SNEGSKA in the germline V gene (reference sequence). The junction had 6 bases not matched to a gene; V was cut back by 1 base and J by 3 bases. CDR3 length: 15 residues. The CDR3 region is CSARGGTELNQPQHF. In nucleotides, the CDR3 is TGCAGTGCTAGAGGGGGGACAGAGCTCAATCAGCCCCAGCATTTT.

This clonotype was counted a single time. The rearrangement uses TRBV28 and TRBJ1-2; D not certain. This CDR3 region has 13 residues. Looked up from germline, CDR1 is MDHEN and CDR2 is SYDVKM. Trimming left V 5 bases short and J 7 bases short, with 14 bases between. The CDR3 nucleotides read TGTGCCAGCAGTAGCGGCGGGGTCGGTGGCTACACCTTC. Its protein product is CASSSGGVGGYTF.

This clonotype was counted once. This sequence joins TRBV30 and TRBJ2-6; D perhaps matches TRBD1 (5 bases). Trimming stripped 7 bases from V and 0 bases from J, with 7 bases between. Germline assignment: CDR1 GTSNPN and CDR2 SVGIG (reference sequence). This CDR3 spans 13 amino acids. The CDR3 is CASRVSGANVLTF. For the CDR3, the DNA is TGTGCCTCCAGGGTCTCTGGGGCCAACGTCCTGACTTTC.

The rearrangement links TRBV6-5 to TRBJ1-3, with D possibly matching TRBD1 (6 bases). V lost 1 base and J 0 bases, leaving 10 bases between the germline ends. This CDR3 is built from 16 residues. Germline CDR1 is MNHEY and CDR2 is SVGAGI. The CDR3: CASSYLSTGSGNTIYF. Written as DNA, the CDR3 is TGTGCCAGCAGTTACTTATCGACAGGCTCTGGAAACACCATATATTTT.